Each of the 25 T cell receptor beta chains below was sequenced from the same sample in a study of cytomegalovirus exposure and HLA in healthy donors. The PCR made use of 60 Vbeta and 13 Jbeta primers. The assay was immunoSEQ multiplex PCR, and TCRdb's table has in-frame clones only and misses some. The table records 140,000 to 150,000 clones, less than 85% of them present only once. The sequenced sample was PBMCs. The receptors originated from a woman aged 55-75 years in good health and CMV-seropositive.

The chain couples TRBV5-1 to TRBJ1-1; 7 bases match TRBD1. This CDR3 contains 14 residues. Germline CDR1 is SGHRS and CDR2 is YFSETQ. The V and J ends lost 3 bases and 0 bases, in that order; junction bases with no gene match: 2. Here the CDR3 reads CASSSGQMNTEAFF. CDR3 nucleotide sequence: TGCGCCAGCAGCTCGGGACAGATGAACACTGAAGCTTTCTTT.

The chain combines TRBV2 with TRBJ2-7, with D unresolved. The germline CDR1 and CDR2 sequences are SNHLY and FYNNEI. V was trimmed by 5 bases and J by 6 bases, leaving 14 bases between them. This CDR3 is built from 13 residues. The CDR3 DNA reads TGTGCCAGCAGTACGACTCGAGTCGGCGAGCAGTACTTC. Protein product: CASSTTRVGEQYF. Supplemented by reference TRBV2 and TRBJ2-7, the full variable domain reads EPEVTQTPSHQVTQMGQEVILRCVPISNHLYFYWYRQILGQKVEFLVSFYNNEISEKSEIFDDQFSVERPDGSNFTLKIRSTKLEDSAMYFCASSTTRVGEQYFGPGTRLTVT.

The chain carries TRBV6-7 and TRBJ2-4; TRBD1 might be the D (6 bases). TRBV6-7 is known as an ORF, though its function is uncertain. The CDR3 contains 16 residues. The ends were cut back, 2 bases at V and 4 bases at J, with 15 bases in the middle. CDR3 DNA: TGTGCCAGCAGTTACGGGTTAGGGGACACTAAAAACATTCAGTACTTC. This translates into CASSYGLGDTKNIQYF.

This clone appeared a few times. The V gene is TRBV11-2, the J gene TRBJ1-1; D perhaps matches TRBD1 (5 bases). Germline CDR1 and CDR2: SGHAT and FQNNGV. The CDR3 length is 15 residues. Trimming shortened V by 1 base and J by 6 bases, and 15 bases separated the two germline ends. CDR3 sequence (DNA): TGTGCCAGCAGCTTAGTCGGAAGGGGCAGGCCTGAAGCTTTCTTT. Translated, it gives CASSLVGRGRPEAFF.

This clone was recorded a few times. The V gene is TRBV7-9, the J gene TRBJ2-2, with 10 bases fitting TRBD2. The germline V gene has CDR1 SEHNR and CDR2 FQNEAQ (reference sequence). This CDR3 comprises 14 residues. After removal of 5 bases from V and 6 bases from J, the junction contained 3 bases not matched to a gene. CDR3 amino acids: CASSPGTSAGELFF. CDR3 nucleotide sequence: TGTGCCAGCAGCCCCGGGACTAGCGCCGGGGAGCTGTTTTTT. Based on the CDR3 plus reference TRBV7-9 and TRBJ2-2, the full variable domain is DTGVSQNPRHKITKRGQNVTFRCDPISEHNRLYWYRQTLGQGPEFLTYFQNEAQLEKSRLLSDRFSAERPKGSFSTLEIQRTEQGDSAMYLCASSPGTSAGELFFGEGSRLTVL.

The chain uses TRBV5-6 and TRBJ2-5, with D perhaps TRBD2 (6 bases). The germline V and J ends were trimmed by 3 bases and 5 bases, with 14 bases remaining between them. Germline V gene sequence: CDR1 SGHDT, CDR2 YYEEEE. The CDR3 runs to 14 residues. Written as DNA, the CDR3 is TGTGCCAGCAGCTCAGGAGGGCCGGGGGAGACCCAGTACTTC. The encoded protein is CASSSGGPGETQYF.

The chain recombines TRBV7-5 with TRBJ1-4; TRBD1, as called in the table, went unchecked against the DNA. TRBV7-5 is a pseudogene segment. The length of the CDR3 is 17 residues. The CDR3 protein is CARSLLSGDRENEKLFF. The CDR3 DNA reads TGTGCCAGAAGCTTATTATCGGGGGACAGGGAGAATGAAAAACTGTTTTTT.

The chain joins TRBV21-1 to TRBJ2-7; no check of the table's D call, TRBD1, against the DNA was made. TRBV21-1 is classified as a pseudogene. The CDR3 runs 15 residues. This chain's CDR3 is CASSKELGGGYEQYF. The CDR3 DNA follows: TGTGCCAGCAGCAAAGAATTAGGGGGTGGGTACGAGCAGTACTTC.

The rearrangement links TRBV6-6 to TRBJ1-1; 9 bases match TRBD1. CDR1 and CDR2 (germline): MNHNY, SVGAGI (reference sequence). This CDR3 is built from 15 residues. V gave up 0 bases and J gave up 6 bases; unmatched junction bases: 5. CDR3 bases: TGTGCCAGCAGTTACTCGTGGGACAGGGACGCTGAAGCTTTCTTT. Amino acid sequence: CASSYSWDRDAEAFF.

The rearrangement joins TRBV25-1 to TRBJ1-1; maybe TRBD1 (6 bases). This CDR3 spans 12 amino acids. Germline values: CDR1 MGHDK, CDR2 SYGVNS. The V end was cut by 6 bases, the J end by 4 bases, with 9 bases between. CDR3 nucleotide sequence: TGTGCCAGCAGCACAGGGCCCACTGAAGCTTTCTTT. It specifies CASSTGPTEAFF.

This clone was observed a single time. The junction departs from germline at one end; a sequencing error may be responsible. The genes are TRBV9 and TRBJ1-1; D might be TRBD1 (5 bases). This CDR3 has 14 amino acids. Germline loops: CDR1 SGDLS, CDR2 YYNGEE. The CDR3 sequence is CASSKDSYLGETFF. The CDR3 bases are TGTGCCAGCAGCAAAGACAGCTACCTGGGTGAAACTTTCTTT.

V and J are TRBV25-1 and TRBJ1-1; 7 bases fit TRBD1. The trim removed 8 bases at V and 5 bases at J, leaving 11 bases unmatched. Germline loops: CDR1 MGHDK, CDR2 SYGVNS. The length of the CDR3 is 14 residues. The CDR3 sequence: CASPRGSGGTEAFF. CDR3 DNA sequence: TGTGCCAGCCCCCGTGGATCAGGGGGGACTGAAGCTTTCTTT. The full variable domain, in which reference TRBV25-1 and TRBJ1-1 provide the parts outside the CDR3, is EADIYQTPRYLVIGTGKKITLECSQTMGHDKMYWYQQDPGMELHLIHYSYGVNSTEKGDLSSESTVSRIRTEHFPLTLESARPSHTSQYLCASPRGSGGTEAFFGQGTRLTVV.

This chain links TRBV28 with TRBJ2-1, with 15 bases identical to TRBD2. The CDR3 has 15 amino acids. The V and J ends lost 4 bases and 9 bases, in that order; junction bases with no gene match: 4. Germline V lookup: CDR1 MDHEN, CDR2 SYDVKM. For the CDR3, the DNA is TGTGCCAGCAGTTCGGGACTAGCGGGAGGTGGTGAGCAGTTCTTC. Translated: CASSSGLAGGGEQFF.

The J gene is TRBJ2-7, the V gene TRBV5-6, with a possible D match to TRBD2 (5 bases). With 5 bases removed from V and 1 base from J, the gap between germline ends came to 16 bases. This CDR3 comprises 15 residues. The germline V gene has CDR1 SGHDT and CDR2 YYEEEE. CDR3 coding DNA: TGTGCCAGCAGGTCCGTTGAGGGCAAGTCCTACGAGCAGTACTTC. This encodes CASRSVEGKSYEQYF.

The rearrangement joins TRBV7-2 to TRBJ1-5, with D possibly being TRBD1 (5 bases). Trimming shortened V by 5 bases and J by 6 bases, and 17 bases separated the two germline ends. The CDR3 totals 15 residues. CDR1 is SGHTA and CDR2 is FQGNSA in the germline V gene. CDR3 in DNA: TGTGCCAGCAGCGAAGGCGGGGCTGCCGGTCAGCCCCAGCATTTT. Translated: CASSEGGAAGQPQHF.

This clone was recorded only once. The CDR3 region has the DNA TGTGCCAGCAGCCCACAGGTAACCTCCTACAATGAGCAGTTCTTC. Its protein is CASSPQVTSYNEQFF. The V call is TRBV9, the J call TRBJ2-1; tentatively, D is TRBD1 (5 bases). The germline V gene encodes CDR1 SGDLS and CDR2 YYNGEE. The CDR3 is 15 residues long. Trimming removed 4 bases from V and 0 bases from J, with 11 bases in between. The full variable domain, in which reference TRBV9 and TRBJ2-1 provide the parts outside the CDR3, is DSGVTQTPKHLITATGQRVTLRCSPRSGDLSVYWYQQSLDQGLQFLIQYYNGEERAKGNILERFSAQQFPDLHSELNLSSLELGDSALYFCASSPQVTSYNEQFFGPGTRLTVL.

The chain carries TRBV7-2 and TRBJ1-5; 8 positions match TRBD1. The ends lost 1 base at V and 6 bases at J; junction bases unmatched: 2. The CDR3 has 14 amino acids. CDR1 and CDR2 (germline): SGHTA, FQGNSA. The CDR3 spells CASSLGDRTQPQHF. DNA for the CDR3: TGTGCCAGCAGCTTAGGGGACAGGACTCAGCCCCAGCATTTT.

The V call is TRBV5-1, the J call TRBJ2-5; TRBD1 matches at 8 bases. Germline V gene lookup returns CDR1 SGHRS and CDR2 YFSETQ. The CDR3 has 16 residues. After removal of 0 bases from V and 1 base from J, the junction contained 5 bases not matched to a gene. The DNA for the CDR3 is TGCGCCAGCAGCTTGGATGCAGGGGGCTCCCAAGAGACCCAGTACTTC. This gives the protein CASSLDAGGSQETQYF.

This chain links TRBV6-1 with TRBJ1-5, with D perhaps TRBD1 (5 bases). CDR3 length: 13 amino acids. Germline CDR1 MNHNS, CDR2 SASEGT. Trimming shortened V by 5 bases and J by 4 bases, and 9 bases separated the two germline ends. CDR3 sequence reads: CASSLQGNQPQHF. CDR3 in DNA: TGTGCCAGCAGTCTGCAGGGAAATCAGCCCCAGCATTTT.

The chain carries TRBV7-3 and TRBJ1-6; D possibly corresponds to TRBD1 (6 bases). CDR3 length equals 15 residues. Per germline, CDR1 SGHTA and CDR2 FQGTGA. V was cut by 3 bases and J by 7 bases, with 13 bases left in between. This CDR3 reads CASSFRGSANSPLHF. The DNA of the CDR3 is TGTGCCAGCAGCTTCAGGGGTTCGGCCAATTCACCCCTCCACTTT.

CDR3 loop: CASSLVGGAVHYEQYF. The CDR3 region has the DNA TGTGCCAGCAGCTTAGTTGGGGGCGCAGTCCACTACGAGCAGTACTTC. The V call is TRBV11-2, the J call TRBJ2-7; a weak D match, TRBD1 (6 bases). Deletions cut 1 base from V and 3 bases from J, with 16 bases between. The CDR3 length is 16 residues. CDR1 is SGHAT and CDR2 is FQNNGV in the germline V gene. Full variable domain (rest looked up from reference TRBV11-2 and TRBJ2-7): EAGVAQSPRYKIIEKRQSVAFWCNPISGHATLYWYQQILGQGPKLLIQFQNNGVVDDSQLPKDRFSAERLKGVDSTLKIQPAKLEDSAVYLCASSLVGGAVHYEQYFGPGTRLTVT.

This clone was seen only a few times. The rearrangement links TRBV12-5 to TRBJ1-2; possibly TRBD1 for D (5 bases). CDR3 length equals 15 residues. Trimming removed 6 bases at V and 8 bases at J, with 22 bases between. The germline V gene has CDR1 LGHNT and CDR2 FRNRAP. This CDR3 is CASGTGTTLGGGYTF. The CDR3, as DNA: TGTGCTAGTGGAACCGGGACTACCCTCGGGGGGGGCTACACCTTC.

V is TRBV6-5 and J is TRBJ2-7; TRBD2 matches 10 bases. Per the germline V gene, CDR1 is MNHEY and CDR2 is SVGAGI. The V gene end was trimmed by 1 base and the J gene end by 9 bases; junction bases not matched to a gene: 6. CDR3 length: 14 residues. CDR3 sequence reads: CASSYLSSGSWQYF. CDR3 sequence (DNA): TGTGCCAGCAGTTACTTATCTAGCGGGAGTTGGCAGTACTTC.

The chain links TRBV19 to TRBJ1-2, with D unclear. Germline-derived CDR1 and CDR2 are LNHDA and SQIVND (reference sequence). V lost 7 bases to trimming and J lost 4 bases, with 13 bases between them. The CDR3 contains 13 residues. CDR3 nucleotides: TGTGCCAGTAATGCGTATGATGGCTATGGCTACACCTTC. It specifies CASNAYDGYGYTF. Full variable domain (outside the CDR3, taken from reference TRBV19 and TRBJ1-2): DGGITQSPKYLFRKEGQNVTLSCEQNLNHDAMYWYRQDPGQGLRLIYYSQIVNDFQKGDIAEGYSVSREKKESFPLTVTSAQKNPTAFYLCASNAYDGYGYTFGSGTRLTVV.

The chain recombines TRBV28 with TRBJ2-7, with D possibly TRBD2 on 5 matching bases. Germline CDR1 reads MDHEN; CDR2 reads SYDVKM. Trimming removed 6 bases at V and 0 bases at J, with 15 bases between. The CDR3 spans 15 residues. In DNA form, the CDR3 reads TGTGCCAGCAGCCCTGCGGGCCTAAGCTCCTACGAGCAGTACTTC. Translated, it gives CASSPAGLSSYEQYF.